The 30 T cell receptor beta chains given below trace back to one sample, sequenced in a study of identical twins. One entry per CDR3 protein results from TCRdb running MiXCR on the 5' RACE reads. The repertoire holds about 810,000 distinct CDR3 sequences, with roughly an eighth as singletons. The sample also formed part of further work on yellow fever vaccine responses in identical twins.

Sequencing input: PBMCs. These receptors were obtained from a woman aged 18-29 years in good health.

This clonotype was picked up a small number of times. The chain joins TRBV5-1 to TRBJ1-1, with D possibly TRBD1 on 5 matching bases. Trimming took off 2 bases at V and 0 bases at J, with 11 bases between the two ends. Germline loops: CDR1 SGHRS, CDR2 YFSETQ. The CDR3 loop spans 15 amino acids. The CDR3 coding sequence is TGCGCCAGCAGCTTAGGATCAGGGTTGAACACTGAAGCTTTCTTT. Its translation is CASSLGSGLNTEAFF.

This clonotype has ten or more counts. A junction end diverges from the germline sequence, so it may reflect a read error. CDR3 DNA: TGTGCCAGCAGTTTGAGGACAGGCGACACCGGGGAGCTGTTTTTT. The encoded protein is CASSLRTGDTGELFF. The J gene is TRBJ2-2, the V gene TRBV5-1, with 7 bases matching TRBD1. Germline CDR1 is SGHRS and CDR2 is YFSETQ. This CDR3 spans 15 amino acids.

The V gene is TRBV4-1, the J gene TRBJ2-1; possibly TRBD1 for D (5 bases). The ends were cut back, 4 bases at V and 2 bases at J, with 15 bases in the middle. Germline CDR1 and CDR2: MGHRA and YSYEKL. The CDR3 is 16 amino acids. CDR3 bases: TGCGCCAGCAGCCTCACAGGCCGAAGTACCTACAATGAGCAGTTCTTC. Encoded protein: CASSLTGRSTYNEQFF.

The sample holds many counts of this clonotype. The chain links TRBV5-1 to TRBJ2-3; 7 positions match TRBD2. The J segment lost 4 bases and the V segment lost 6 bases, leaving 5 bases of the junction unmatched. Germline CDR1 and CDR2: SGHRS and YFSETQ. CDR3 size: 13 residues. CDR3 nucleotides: TGCGCCAGCACGAGGGAGGGACCAGATACGCAGTATTTT. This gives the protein CASTREGPDTQYF.

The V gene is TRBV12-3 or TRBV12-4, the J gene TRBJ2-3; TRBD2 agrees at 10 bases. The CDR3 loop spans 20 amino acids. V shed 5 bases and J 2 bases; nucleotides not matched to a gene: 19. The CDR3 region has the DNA TGTGCCAGCAGTCCCCGGGGACTAGCGAGGATCAGTATTGACACAGATACGCAGTATTTT. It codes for CASSPRGLARISIDTDTQYF.

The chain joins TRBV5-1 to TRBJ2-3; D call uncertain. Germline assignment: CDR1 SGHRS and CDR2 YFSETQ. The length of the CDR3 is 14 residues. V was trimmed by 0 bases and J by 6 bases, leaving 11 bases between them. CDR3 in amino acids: CASSLDKSWDTQYF. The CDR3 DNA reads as TGCGCCAGCAGCTTGGATAAATCGTGGGATACGCAGTATTTT.

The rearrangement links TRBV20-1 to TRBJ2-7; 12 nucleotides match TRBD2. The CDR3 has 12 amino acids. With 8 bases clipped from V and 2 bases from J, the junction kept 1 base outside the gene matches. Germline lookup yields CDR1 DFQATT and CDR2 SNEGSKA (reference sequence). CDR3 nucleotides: TGCAGTCTAGCGGGAGGGCCCTACGAGCAGTACTTC. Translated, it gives CSLAGGPYEQYF.

CDR3 nucleotide sequence: TGCGCCAGCAGCTTAGGCGGACAGCTCATGAACACTGAAGCTTTCTTT. Its translation is CASSLGGQLMNTEAFF. This chain uses TRBV5-1 with TRBJ1-1; TRBD1 is a possible D gene (6 bases). V was clipped by 2 bases and J by 0 bases, with 14 bases between them. This CDR3 is built from 16 residues. From germline, CDR1 is SGHRS and CDR2 YFSETQ.

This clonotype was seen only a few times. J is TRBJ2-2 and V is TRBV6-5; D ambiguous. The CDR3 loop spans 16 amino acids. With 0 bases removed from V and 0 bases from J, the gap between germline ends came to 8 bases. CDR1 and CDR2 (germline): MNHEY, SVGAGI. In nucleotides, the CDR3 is TGTGCCAGCAGTTACTCTGGCAGCCCGAACACCGGGGAGCTGTTTTTT. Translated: CASSYSGSPNTGELFF.

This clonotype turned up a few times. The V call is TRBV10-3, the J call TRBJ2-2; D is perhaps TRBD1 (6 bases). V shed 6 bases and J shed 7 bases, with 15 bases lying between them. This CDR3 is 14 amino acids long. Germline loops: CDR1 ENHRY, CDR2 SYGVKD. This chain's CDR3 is CAIRKGGLDGELFF. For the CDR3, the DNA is TGTGCCATCAGGAAAGGGGGTCTGGACGGGGAGCTGTTTTTT.

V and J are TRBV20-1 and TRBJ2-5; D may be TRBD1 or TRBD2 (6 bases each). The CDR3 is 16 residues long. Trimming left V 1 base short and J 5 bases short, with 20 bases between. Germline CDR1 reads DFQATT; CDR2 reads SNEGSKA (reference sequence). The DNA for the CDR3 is TGCAGTGCTAGAGCCCCGGGGGCAGGGGTTCGGGAGACCCAGTACTTC. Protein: CSARAPGAGVRETQYF.

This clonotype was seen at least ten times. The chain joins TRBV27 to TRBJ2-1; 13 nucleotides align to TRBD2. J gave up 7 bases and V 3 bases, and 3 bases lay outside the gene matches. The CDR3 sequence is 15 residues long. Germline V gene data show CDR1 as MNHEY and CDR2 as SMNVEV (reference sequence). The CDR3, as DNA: TGTGCCAGCAGTTTGGGACTAGCGGGGACGAATGAGCAGTTCTTC. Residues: CASSLGLAGTNEQFF.

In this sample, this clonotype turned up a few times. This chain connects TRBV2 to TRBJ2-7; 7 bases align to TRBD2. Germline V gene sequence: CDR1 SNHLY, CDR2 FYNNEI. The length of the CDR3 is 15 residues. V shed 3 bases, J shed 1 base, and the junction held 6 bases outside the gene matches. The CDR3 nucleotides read TGTGCCAGCAGTGAGGGGGGGATAGGGTCCTACGAGCAGTACTTC. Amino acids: CASSEGGIGSYEQYF.

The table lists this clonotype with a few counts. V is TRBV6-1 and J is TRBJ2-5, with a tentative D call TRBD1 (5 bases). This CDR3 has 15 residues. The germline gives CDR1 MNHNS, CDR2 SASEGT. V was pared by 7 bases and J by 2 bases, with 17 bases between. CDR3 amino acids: CASNLEGVLQETQYF. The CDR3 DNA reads TGTGCCAGCAACCTAGAAGGGGTGTTACAAGAGACCCAGTACTTC.

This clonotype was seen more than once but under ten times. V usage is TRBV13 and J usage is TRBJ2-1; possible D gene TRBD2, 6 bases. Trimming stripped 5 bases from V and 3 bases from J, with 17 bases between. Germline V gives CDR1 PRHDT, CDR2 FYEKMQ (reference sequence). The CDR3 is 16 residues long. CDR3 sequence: CASSQFSGVGYNEQFF. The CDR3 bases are TGTGCCAGCAGCCAGTTTAGCGGAGTCGGCTACAATGAGCAGTTCTTC.

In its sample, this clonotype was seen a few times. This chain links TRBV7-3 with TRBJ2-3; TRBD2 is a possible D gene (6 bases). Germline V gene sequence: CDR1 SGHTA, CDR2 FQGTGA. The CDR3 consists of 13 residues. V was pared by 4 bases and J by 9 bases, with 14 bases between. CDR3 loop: CASSSEGSATQYF. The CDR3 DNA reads TGTGCCAGCAGCTCGGAGGGAAGTGCGACGCAGTATTTT.

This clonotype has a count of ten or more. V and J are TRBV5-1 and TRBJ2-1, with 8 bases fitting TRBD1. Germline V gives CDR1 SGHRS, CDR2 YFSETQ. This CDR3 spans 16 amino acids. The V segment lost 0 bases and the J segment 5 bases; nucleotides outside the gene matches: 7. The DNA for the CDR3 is TGCGCCAGCAGCTTGGGACAGGGGCAAAGGAACAATGAGCAGTTCTTC. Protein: CASSLGQGQRNNEQFF.

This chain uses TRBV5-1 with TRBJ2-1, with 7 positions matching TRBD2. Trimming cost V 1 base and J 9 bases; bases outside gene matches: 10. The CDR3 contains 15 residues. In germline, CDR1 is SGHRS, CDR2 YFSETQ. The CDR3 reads CASSLILTGGGEQFF. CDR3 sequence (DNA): TGCGCCAGCAGCTTGATACTAACTGGGGGGGGTGAGCAGTTCTTC.

This CDR3 is CASSLAGLAGVRRAVREQFF. As DNA, the CDR3 is TGTGCCAGCAGTCTTGCTGGACTAGCGGGAGTACGACGGGCCGTTCGGGAGCAGTTCTTC. The J gene is TRBJ2-1, the V gene TRBV27; 13 bases match TRBD2. The CDR3 covers 20 residues. Germline CDR1 is MNHEY and CDR2 is SMNVEV (reference sequence). With 5 bases clipped from V and 10 bases from J, the junction kept 23 bases outside the gene matches.

CDR3 sequence reads: CASSEDSYTDTQYF. CDR3 DNA sequence: TGTGCCAGCAGTGAGGACAGCTACACAGATACGCAGTATTTT. The chain has TRBV6-4 and TRBJ2-3; TRBD1 might be the D (6 bases). This CDR3 region has 14 residues. Germline V gene sequence: CDR1 MRHNA, CDR2 SNTAGT. Trimming took off 3 bases at V and 2 bases at J, with 9 bases between the two ends.

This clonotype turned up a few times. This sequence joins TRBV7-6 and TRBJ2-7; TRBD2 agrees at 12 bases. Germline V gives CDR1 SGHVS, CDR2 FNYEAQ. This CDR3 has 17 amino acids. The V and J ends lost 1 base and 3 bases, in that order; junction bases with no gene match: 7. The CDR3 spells CASSLGLAGARGYEQYF. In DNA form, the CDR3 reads TGTGCCAGCAGCTTAGGACTAGCGGGAGCTAGAGGCTACGAGCAGTACTTC. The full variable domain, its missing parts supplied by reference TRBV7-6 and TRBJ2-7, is GAGVSQSPRYKVTKRGQDVALRCDPISGHVSLYWYRQALGQGPEFLTYFNYEAQQDKSGLPNDRFSAERPEGSISTLTIQRTEQRDSAMYRCASSLGLAGARGYEQYFGPGTRLTVT.

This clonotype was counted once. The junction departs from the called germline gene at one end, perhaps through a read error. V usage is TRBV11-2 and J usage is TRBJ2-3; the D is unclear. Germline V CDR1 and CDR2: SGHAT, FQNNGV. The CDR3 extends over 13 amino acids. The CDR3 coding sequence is TGTGCTAGCAGCCAAAACCCACACGATACGCAGTATTTT. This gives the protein CASSQNPHDTQYF.

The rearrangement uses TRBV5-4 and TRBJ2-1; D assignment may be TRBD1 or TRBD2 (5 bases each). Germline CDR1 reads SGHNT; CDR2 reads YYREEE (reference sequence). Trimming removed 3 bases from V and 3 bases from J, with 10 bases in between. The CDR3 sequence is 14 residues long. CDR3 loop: CASSWDLSYNEQFF. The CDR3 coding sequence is TGTGCCAGCAGCTGGGACCTCAGCTACAATGAGCAGTTCTTC.

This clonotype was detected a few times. The CDR3 DNA reads as TGTGCCAGCAGCTTAATTAGAGGACATCTCAATGAGCAGTTCTTC. This sequence encodes CASSLIRGHLNEQFF. The J gene is TRBJ2-1, the V gene TRBV7-9; D is possibly TRBD1 (5 bases). The CDR3 consists of 15 residues. CDR1 is SEHNR, CDR2 FQNEAQ, per germline (reference sequence). V was trimmed by 2 bases and J by 6 bases, leaving 14 bases between them.

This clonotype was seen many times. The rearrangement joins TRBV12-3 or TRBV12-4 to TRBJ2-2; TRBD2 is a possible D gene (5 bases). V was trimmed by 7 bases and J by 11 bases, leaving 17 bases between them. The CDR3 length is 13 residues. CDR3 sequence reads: CASTISASGELFF. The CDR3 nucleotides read TGTGCCAGCACCATCTCTGCTTCGGGAGAGCTGTTTTTT.

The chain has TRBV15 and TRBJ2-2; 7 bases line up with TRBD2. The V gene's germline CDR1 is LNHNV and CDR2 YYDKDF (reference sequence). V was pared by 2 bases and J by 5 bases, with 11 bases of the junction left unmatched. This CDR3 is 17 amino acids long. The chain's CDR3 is CATSRPRLAGFTGELFF. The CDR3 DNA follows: TGTGCCACCAGCAGACCCCGGTTAGCGGGTTTTACCGGGGAGCTGTTTTTT.

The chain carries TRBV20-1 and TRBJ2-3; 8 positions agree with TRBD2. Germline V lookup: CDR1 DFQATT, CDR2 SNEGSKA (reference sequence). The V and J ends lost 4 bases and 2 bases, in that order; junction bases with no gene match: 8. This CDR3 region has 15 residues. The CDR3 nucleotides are TGCAGTGCTATGGGACTAGAGGCCCCCACAGATACGCAGTATTTT. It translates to CSAMGLEAPTDTQYF.

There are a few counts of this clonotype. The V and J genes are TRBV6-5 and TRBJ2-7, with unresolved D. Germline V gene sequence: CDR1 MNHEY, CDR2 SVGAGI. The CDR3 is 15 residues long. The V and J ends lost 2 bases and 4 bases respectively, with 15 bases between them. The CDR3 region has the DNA TGTGCCAGCAGTTACCTACCCCCTCCGAATTACGAGCAGTACTTC. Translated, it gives CASSYLPPPNYEQYF.

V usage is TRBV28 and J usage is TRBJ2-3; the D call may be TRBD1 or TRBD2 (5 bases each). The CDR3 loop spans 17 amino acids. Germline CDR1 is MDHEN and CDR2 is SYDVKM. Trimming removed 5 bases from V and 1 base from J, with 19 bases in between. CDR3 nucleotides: TGTGCCAGCAGTCCCGCCGGGGCGCAAAGGCGCACAGATACGCAGTATTTT. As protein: CASSPAGAQRRTDTQYF.

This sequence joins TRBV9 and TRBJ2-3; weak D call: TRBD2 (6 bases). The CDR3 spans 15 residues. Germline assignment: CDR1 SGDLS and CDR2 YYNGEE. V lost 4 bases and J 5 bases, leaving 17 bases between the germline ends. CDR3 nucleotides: TGTGCCAGCAGCCAATGGGGAGGTTCCGGAGATACGCAGTATTTT. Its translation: CASSQWGGSGDTQYF.